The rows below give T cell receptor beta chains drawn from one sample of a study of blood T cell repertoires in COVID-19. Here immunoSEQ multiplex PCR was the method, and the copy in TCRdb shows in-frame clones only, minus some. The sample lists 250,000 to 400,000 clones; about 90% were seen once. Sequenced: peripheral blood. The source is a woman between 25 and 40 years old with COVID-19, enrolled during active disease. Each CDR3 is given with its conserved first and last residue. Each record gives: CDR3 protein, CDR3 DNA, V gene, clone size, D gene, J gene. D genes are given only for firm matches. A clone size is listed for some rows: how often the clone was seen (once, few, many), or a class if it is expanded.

CDR3: CASSVSPGGRNTEAFF; DNA: TGTGCCAGTAGTGTCTCCCCGGGGGGCCGTAACACTGAAGCTTTCTTT; V: TRBV19; size: -; D: -; J: TRBJ1-1
CDR3: CAFLQGNYGYTF; DNA: TGTGCCTTCTTACAGGGTAACTATGGCTACACCTTC; V: TRBV30; size: -; D: -; J: TRBJ1-2
CDR3: CASSVGPGNTEAFF; DNA: TGTGCCAGCAGCGTAGGGCCAGGGAACACTGAAGCTTTCTTT; V: TRBV9; size: -; D: -; J: TRBJ1-1
CDR3: CASSPIEGSETQYF; DNA: TGTGCCAGCAGCCCAATCGAGGGATCGGAGACCCAGTACTTC; V: TRBV2; size: -; D: -; J: TRBJ2-5
CDR3: CASSPGQGAAGELFF; DNA: TGTGCCAGCAGCCCGGGACAGGGGGCAGCCGGGGAGCTGTTTTTT; V: TRBV7-3; size: -; D: TRBD1; J: TRBJ2-2
CDR3: CASSHWDRRNEKLFF; DNA: TGCGCCAGCAGCCACTGGGACAGGAGAAATGAAAAACTGTTTTTT; V: TRBV4-1; size: once; D: TRBD1; J: TRBJ1-4
CDR3: CASSKEEKPNSYEQYF; DNA: TGTGCCAGCAGCAAAGAGGAGAAACCAAACTCCTACGAGCAGTACTTC; V: TRBV21-1; size: -; D: -; J: TRBJ2-7
CDR3: CASSVTGDASTDTQYF; DNA: TGCGCCAGCAGCGTTACAGGCGATGCTAGCACAGATACGCAGTATTTT; V: TRBV5-1; size: -; D: -; J: TRBJ2-3
CDR3: CASSQDSGQGYGYTF; DNA: TGTGCCAGCAGCCAAGACTCAGGACAGGGCTATGGCTACACCTTC; V: TRBV4-2; size: -; D: TRBD1; J: TRBJ1-2
CDR3: CASSYSRLAGVGEQFF; DNA: TGTGCCAGCAGTTACAGCAGACTAGCGGGAGTCGGTGAGCAGTTCTTC; V: TRBV6-5; size: -; D: TRBD2; J: TRBJ2-1
CDR3: CASSVEQGGQPQHF; DNA: TGTGCCAGCAGTGTGGAACAGGGTGGTCAGCCCCAGCATTTT; V: TRBV2; size: -; D: -; J: TRBJ1-5